The 28 T cell receptor beta chains below all came from one sample that was sequenced in a study of identifying expanded T cells in peripheral blood. Assay: immunoSEQ multiplex PCR; the TCRdb copy retains only in-frame clones and omits some. The sample holds some 65,000 clones; about four fifths are singletons and the top ten take about 18%. Specimen: blood. The receptors shown here come from a person aged 18 to 70 in good health.

The V and J genes are TRBV11-2 and TRBJ1-1; 11 nucleotides agree with TRBD1. The germline V gene has CDR1 SGHAT and CDR2 FQNNGV. Trimming took 4 bases from V and 3 from J; bases not matched to a gene: 7. This CDR3 spans 16 amino acids. The CDR3 spells CASSSGQGVRDTEAFF. The CDR3 DNA is TGTGCCAGCAGCTCGGGACAGGGGGTCCGGGACACTGAAGCTTTCTTT.

The chain has TRBV10-2 and TRBJ2-7; maybe TRBD2 (6 bases). The germline gives CDR1 WSHSY, CDR2 SAAADI. The CDR3 length is 14 residues. Deletions cut 6 bases from V and 10 bases from J, with 22 bases between. CDR3 in DNA: TGCGCCAGCAGAAGAGGGGAGGTGGGCGCGGCCCAGTACTTC. Translated, it gives CASRRGEVGAAQYF.

This clone came up many times. The chain employs TRBV28 and TRBJ2-7; 9 bases are a match to TRBD2. This CDR3 spans 14 amino acids. Trimming removed 8 bases from V and 2 bases from J; junction bases left unmatched: 7. Germline V gene sequence: CDR1 MDHEN, CDR2 SYDVKM. The chain's CDR3 is CASSGTSFTYEQYF. The CDR3 region has the DNA TGTGCCAGCTCAGGGACTAGCTTTACCTACGAGCAGTACTTC.

The chain is built from TRBV5-1 and TRBJ2-1; D is possibly TRBD2 (6 bases). V lost 1 base to trimming and J lost 8 bases, with 7 bases between them. Per the germline V gene, CDR1 is SGHRS and CDR2 is YFSETQ. CDR3 size: 12 residues. Here the CDR3 DNA reads TGCGCCAGCAGCTTGCGCGGGGATGAGCAGTTCTTC. Translating gives CASSLRGDEQFF.

The chain combines TRBV7-8 with TRBJ2-1; 12 bases fit TRBD2. Trimming at V came to 1 base and at J to 4 bases, leaving 5 bases not matched to a gene. Germline CDR1 SGHVS, CDR2 FQNEAQ. The CDR3 is 17 amino acids. Here the CDR3 reads CASSLVSGLAGYNEQFF. CDR3 bases: TGTGCCAGCAGCTTAGTGAGCGGACTAGCGGGATACAATGAGCAGTTCTTC.

The V gene is TRBV6-5, the J gene TRBJ2-5; D gene ambiguous. CDR1 and CDR2 (germline): MNHEY, SVGAGI. Trimming left V 0 bases short and J 1 base short, with 3 bases between. The CDR3 is made up of 13 amino acids. CDR3 coding DNA: TGTGCCAGCAGTTACTCAGCCCAAGAGACCCAGTACTTC. Translating it yields CASSYSAQETQYF.

This clone turned up a few times. This chain uses TRBV30 with TRBJ1-3; D is unresolved. Trimming shortened V by 1 base and J by 4 bases, and 5 bases separated the two germline ends. The CDR3 runs 12 residues. Germline CDR1 is GTSNPN and CDR2 is SVGIG (reference sequence). DNA for the CDR3: TGTGCCTGGAGTGGGAGAGGAAACACCATATATTTT. Translation gives CAWSGRGNTIYF. Based on the CDR3 plus reference TRBV30 and TRBJ1-3, the full variable domain is SQTIHQWPATLVQPVGSPLSLECTVEGTSNPNLYWYRQAAGRGLQLLFYSVGIGQISSEVPQNLSASRPQDRQFILSSKKLLLSDSGFYLCAWSGRGNTIYFGEGSWLTVV.

The chain uses TRBV7-8 and TRBJ1-1; 8 bases fit TRBD1. Germline CDR1 reads SGHVS; CDR2 reads FQNEAQ. The junction had 7 bases not matched to a gene; V was cut back by 3 bases and J by 1 base. The length of the CDR3 is 16 residues. The CDR3 DNA sequence: TGTGCCAGCAGCTTGGACAGGGCTCCCCCGAACACTGAAGCTTTCTTT. Its protein product is CASSLDRAPPNTEAFF.

The chain carries TRBV5-6 and TRBJ2-7, with 7 bases lining up with TRBD2. CDR3 length equals 16 residues. The germline V gene has CDR1 SGHDT and CDR2 YYEEEE. With V trimmed by 1 base and J by 6 bases, 13 bases remained unmatched. This CDR3 reads CASSLFVLTSSREQYF. CDR3 sequence (DNA): TGTGCCAGCAGCTTGTTTGTGTTGACTAGCTCGCGCGAGCAGTACTTC. Combining the CDR3 with reference TRBV5-6 and TRBJ2-7 gives the whole variable domain DAGVTQSPTHLIKTRGQQVTLRCSPKSGHDTVSWYQQALGQGPQFIFQYYEEEERQRGNFPDRFSGHQFPNYSSELNVNALLLGDSALYLCASSLFVLTSSREQYFGPGTRLTVT.

The sample holds one count of this clone. The CDR3 is CASSYSGTGSNIQYF. The CDR3 bases are TGTGCCAGCAGCTACTCTGGGACAGGGTCGAACATTCAGTACTTC. The chain joins TRBV5-4 to TRBJ2-4; TRBD1 agrees at 9 bases. Per the germline V gene, CDR1 is SGHNT and CDR2 is YYREEE (reference sequence). V trimming: 3 bases; J trimming: 7 bases; junction bases outside the gene matches: 8. The CDR3 runs to 15 residues.

This clone showed up just a few times. The chain couples TRBV6-5 to TRBJ1-1; D remains ambiguous. This CDR3 contains 14 residues. From germline, CDR1 is MNHEY and CDR2 SVGAGI. The V end lost 8 bases, the J end lost 3 bases, and 16 bases lay between the germline ends. The CDR3 DNA reads as TGTGCCAGCTTCTATCTGGGCTGGGACACTGAAGCTTTCTTT. This translates into CASFYLGWDTEAFF.

This clone was seen a handful of times. The chain's CDR3 is CASSFVRTQFF. The CDR3 DNA sequence: TGTGCCAGCAGCTTTGTAAGAACCCAGTTCTTC. This chain uses TRBV11-2 with TRBJ2-1; unclear D gene. The V end lost 3 bases, the J end lost 13 bases, and 10 bases lay between the germline ends. The germline gives CDR1 SGHAT, CDR2 FQNNGV. The CDR3 is 11 residues long. Full variable domain (outside the CDR3, taken from reference TRBV11-2 and TRBJ2-1): EAGVAQSPRYKIIEKRQSVAFWCNPISGHATLYWYQQILGQGPKLLIQFQNNGVVDDSQLPKDRFSAERLKGVDSTLKIQPAKLEDSAVYLCASSFVRTQFFGPGTRLTVL.

The chain recombines TRBV5-4 with TRBJ2-2; D perhaps matches TRBD2 (5 bases). V gave up 4 bases and J gave up 6 bases, with 22 bases separating them. The length of the CDR3 is 17 residues. Germline CDR1 SGHNT, CDR2 YYREEE (reference sequence). CDR3: CASSPKVHGGDPGELFF. CDR3 nucleotide sequence: TGTGCCAGCAGCCCGAAAGTCCACGGAGGAGATCCCGGGGAGCTGTTTTTT.

This clone was observed once. The rearrangement uses TRBV19 and TRBJ2-7; D remains unclear. The CDR3 has 14 amino acids. The V gene lost 3 bases and the J gene lost 1 base, with 10 bases spanning the gap. Germline V gene data show CDR1 as LNHDA and CDR2 as SQIVND (reference sequence). CDR3 residues: CASSIYEGSYEQYF. CDR3 nucleotide sequence: TGTGCCAGTAGTATTTACGAAGGTTCCTACGAGCAGTACTTC.

V is TRBV30 and J is TRBJ2-1; the D is unclear. V was pared by 5 bases and J by 0 bases, with 8 bases between. The CDR3 has 13 residues. CDR1 and CDR2 (germline): GTSNPN, SVGIG (reference sequence). The CDR3 DNA sequence: TGTGCCTGGCGGGCAAGCTCCTACAATGAGCAGTTCTTC. Amino acid sequence: CAWRASSYNEQFF.

The genes are TRBV7-9 and TRBJ2-3; D is possibly TRBD2 (5 bases). Germline V gene lookup returns CDR1 SEHNR and CDR2 FQNEAQ (reference sequence). V lost 3 bases and J lost 2, with 15 bases in between. The CDR3 spans 16 residues. This CDR3 reads CASSFVGGSYTDTQYF. For the CDR3, the DNA is TGTGCCAGCAGCTTCGTCGGAGGCTCATACACAGATACGCAGTATTTT.

The chain couples TRBV28 to TRBJ2-1; 11 bases fit TRBD2. The CDR3 is 19 amino acids. Germline values: CDR1 MDHEN, CDR2 SYDVKM. V was pared by 6 bases and J by 7 bases, with 20 bases of the junction left unmatched. The CDR3 is CASSVIHSALAGEGNEQFF. In nucleotides, the CDR3 is TGTGCCAGCAGCGTAATCCATAGCGCACTAGCGGGAGAGGGGAATGAGCAGTTCTTC.

The chain joins TRBV27 to TRBJ2-7; 7 bases fit TRBD2. CDR3 length: 14 residues. Germline loops: CDR1 MNHEY, CDR2 SMNVEV (reference sequence). V shed 5 bases, J shed 3 bases, and the junction held 7 bases outside the gene matches. The chain's CDR3 is CASSLRGGNYEQYF. Here the CDR3 DNA reads TGTGCCAGCAGTCTTAGGGGAGGGAACTACGAGCAGTACTTC.

The chain couples TRBV6-5 to TRBJ2-5, with TRBD2 as a possible D gene (5 bases). CDR3 size: 15 residues. V was cut by 0 bases and J by 4 bases, with 12 bases left in between. CDR1 and CDR2 (germline): MNHEY, SVGAGI. The DNA for the CDR3 is TGTGCCAGCAGTTACTCGAGCCGGGAAATAGAGACCCAGTACTTC. It specifies CASSYSSREIETQYF.

The chain employs TRBV5-6 and TRBJ1-2, with D perhaps TRBD1 (5 bases). Trimming shortened V by 1 base and J by 8 bases, and 15 bases separated the two germline ends. This CDR3 is built from 14 residues. CDR1 and CDR2 from the germline V gene are SGHDT and YYEEEE. For the CDR3, the DNA is TGTGCCAGCAGCTTGCCGCAGGGAGATGACGGCTACACCTTC. Protein sequence: CASSLPQGDDGYTF.

The J gene is TRBJ2-5, the V gene TRBV29-1; TRBD2 is a possible D gene (6 bases). Per the germline V gene, CDR1 is SQVTM and CDR2 is ANQGSEA. The CDR3 extends over 12 amino acids. Trimming pared 7 bases from V and 1 base from J, leaving 10 bases between. CDR3 coding DNA: TGCAGCGGGGAGGACGGCCAAGAGACCCAGTACTTC. It encodes CSGEDGQETQYF.

The chain combines TRBV7-9 with TRBJ2-3; perhaps D is TRBD1 or TRBD2 (5 bases each). V lost 3 bases to trimming and J lost 1 base, with 11 bases between them. Looked up from germline, CDR1 is SEHNR and CDR2 is FQNEAQ (reference sequence). This CDR3 contains 15 residues. DNA of the CDR3: TGTGCCAGCAGCTTCGAGGGGCTGGGCACAGATACGCAGTATTTT. This sequence encodes CASSFEGLGTDTQYF.

Relative to its sample, this clone is medium-sized (0.01 to 0.1%). This chain joins TRBV6-5 and TRBJ1-6; D is undetermined. The V and J ends lost 5 bases and 7 bases respectively, with 9 bases between them. Germline V gene sequence: CDR1 MNHEY, CDR2 SVGAGI. The CDR3 has 13 amino acids. The CDR3 bases are TGTGCCAGCAGTCCCTACGGGAATTCACCCCTCCACTTT. Its protein is CASSPYGNSPLHF.

J is TRBJ1-6 and V is TRBV5-4, with 8 nucleotides matching TRBD1. Germline-derived CDR1 and CDR2 are SGHNT and YYREEE (reference sequence). V lost 1 base and J lost 3; bases outside the gene matches: 3. The CDR3 runs to 16 residues. The CDR3 spells CASSLQGANYNSPLHF. The DNA for the CDR3 is TGTGCCAGCAGCTTGCAGGGGGCTAACTATAATTCACCCCTCCACTTT.

The chain couples TRBV11-3 to TRBJ1-1; a weak D match, TRBD1 (6 bases). This CDR3 is 14 amino acids long. Between the trimmed V and J ends, which lost 0 bases and 4 bases, there was a span of 9 bases. The germline V gene has CDR1 SGHNT and CDR2 YENEEA. The CDR3 region is CASSLEIGGTEAFF. In nucleotides, the CDR3 is TGTGCCAGCAGCTTAGAAATAGGGGGCACTGAAGCTTTCTTT.

The chain recombines TRBV5-1 with TRBJ2-1, with TRBD1 matching over 8 bases. The germline gives CDR1 SGHRS, CDR2 YFSETQ. Unmatched junction bases numbered 7, after V lost 4 bases and J lost 4 bases. The CDR3 totals 15 residues. DNA of the CDR3: TGCGCCAGCAGCCCGAGACAGGGGCCTTACAATGAGCAGTTCTTC. It codes for CASSPRQGPYNEQFF.

The gene calls are TRBV4-1 and TRBJ2-2, with D perhaps being TRBD1 or TRBD2 (5 bases each). This CDR3 is 15 amino acids long. The germline V gene has CDR1 MGHRA and CDR2 YSYEKL. V dropped 1 base and J dropped 4 bases, with 10 bases sitting between them. The CDR3 loop is CASSQGGLGTGELFF. CDR3 in DNA: TGCGCCAGCAGCCAAGGGGGGTTGGGCACCGGGGAGCTGTTTTTT.

DNA of the CDR3: TGTGCCAGCAGCTTCGTAGCGGGGGGGCTCAATGAGCAGTTCTTC. Protein product: CASSFVAGGLNEQFF. The chain combines TRBV5-8 with TRBJ2-1; 11 bases fit TRBD2. The CDR3 runs 15 residues. The J segment lost 6 bases and the V segment lost 2 bases, leaving 4 bases of the junction unmatched. Germline V CDR1 and CDR2: SGHTS, YDEGEE.